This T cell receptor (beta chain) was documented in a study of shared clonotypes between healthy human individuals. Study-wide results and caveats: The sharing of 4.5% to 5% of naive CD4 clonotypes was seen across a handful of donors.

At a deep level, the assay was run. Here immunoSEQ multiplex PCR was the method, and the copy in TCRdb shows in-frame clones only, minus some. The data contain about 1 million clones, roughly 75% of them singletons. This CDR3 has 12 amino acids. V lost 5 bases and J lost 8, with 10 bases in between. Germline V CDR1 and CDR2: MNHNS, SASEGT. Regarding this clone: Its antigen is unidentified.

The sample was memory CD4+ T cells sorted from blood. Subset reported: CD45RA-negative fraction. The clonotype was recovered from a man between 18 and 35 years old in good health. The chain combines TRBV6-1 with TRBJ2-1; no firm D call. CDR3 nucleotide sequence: TGTGCCAGCAGTCGGCTTAGGGATGAGCAGTTCTTC. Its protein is CASSRLRDEQFF.